This T cell receptor (beta chain) originates from a study of T-cell reconstitution after alpha-beta-depleted transplantation in children. This CDR3 is built from 18 residues. Unmatched junction bases numbered 12, after V lost 3 bases and J lost 4 bases. Per the germline V gene, CDR1 is SGHKS and CDR2 is YYEKEE (reference sequence). General study points: The origin of alpha-beta T cells about two months after transplant was reportedly several hundred expanded graft clones. Newly generated T cells supplied most T-cell counts and diversity one year post-transplant. Surviving recipient T cells and intrathymic progenitors accounted for some patients' high TCRbeta diversity at day 60.

This clonotype was counted between two and nine times. The antigen is unknown. Using unique molecular identifiers, the investigators prepared the TCRbeta library. TCRdb re-called the PCR reads with MiXCR, one entry per CDR3 protein. The sample yields about 830,000 distinct CDR3 sequences, roughly 15% seen once. This sequence originates from a male patient aged 5 to 17 who had a stem cell transplant for acute lymphoblastic leukemia, so the T cells may come from the graft donor. Sequencing was performed on PBMCs, mostly from graft donor cells, taken 360 days after TCRalphabeta/CD19-depleted stem cell transplant. The chain uses TRBV5-5 and TRBJ2-3, with 12 positions matching TRBD1. As DNA, the CDR3 is TGTGCCAGCAGCTCGGGGGGATGGGGGACAGGGGGCGCAGATACGCAGTATTTT. It encodes CASSSGGWGTGGADTQYF.